This T cell receptor beta chain was sequenced during a study of shared clonotypes between healthy human individuals (dated by TCRdb to the early 2020s). At the level of the whole study: The cohort comprised a couple of women and three men aged 18 to 49 years. Per donor, three plates each were used for CD4 naive and CD4 memory, two for CD8 naive, and one for CD8 memory. To estimate repertoire size and how much clonotypes are shared between individuals, the study performed deep sequencing of blood TCR repertoires from 4 to 6 healthy adults. To increase sequencing depth and limit assay-specific biases, different laboratories used diverse techniques to prepare libraries and sequence TCR repertoires. Each donor's leukapheresis produced roughly between roughly 0.85 and 9.5 billion PBMCs.

CD8 naive samples consisted of CD45RO-negative cells that were positively selected for CCR7, yielding a CD45RA+CCR7+ population without TemRA cells. Healthy HIV-negative adults with no recently reported acute infections or vaccinations were included as donors. Every donor was a Caucasian adult living in Nashville, Tennessee, USA. Blood was collected by leukapheresis, and PBMCs were isolated by Ficoll-Histopaque density gradient centrifugation and then cryopreserved in liquid nitrogen vapor phase. Purity and quantity of every magnetically sorted T cell population were checked by analytical flow cytometry. Genomic DNA was isolated from every sorted fraction and measured by UV absorbance on a Nanodrop 2000c. Using the deep immunoSEQ assay, TCR CDR3 regions were amplified from genomic DNA by multiplex PCR. Genomic DNA extracted from each cell subset was distributed evenly over all wells of several immunoSEQ 96-well plates, and each plate served as one replicate. For sorted subsets, about 200 ng genomic DNA, equal to some 28,000 T cell genomes, was loaded into each replicate PCR. Purified libraries were quantified with a Qubit 3.0 fluorometer, sized on a Bioanalyzer 2100, and re-quantified with the KAPA Library Quantification kit. Every immunoSEQ 96-well plate was sequenced on a separate single-read 150-cycle Illumina NextSeq 550 flow cell. In the authors' own workflow: Because the immunoSEQ output held only junctional sequences and lacked quality scores, the filtering could not match the filtering applied to full-length reads. To assign V/J genes and CDR3, sequences were annotated against IMGT germline references using PyIR, a Python wrapper for IgBLAST v1.9. Reads with weak V/J assignments (E-value above 1e-6), missing CDR3, stop codons, out-of-frame junctions, or ambiguous translated residues were removed. V3J clonotypes were defined by identical inferred V gene, J gene, and CDR3 amino acid sequence. The percentage overlap between two repertoires was calculated by dividing the number of shared unique clonotypes by the size of the smaller repertoire. Richness of each repertoire was evaluated using RTK rarefaction, the Chao1 estimator, and Recon v2.1 estimates of unobserved clonotypes. Generation probabilities were computed with OLGA for all TCRbeta clonotypes obtained by the gDNA method from a handful of donors. Sourced from immuneACCESS, this table was stored by TCRdb with only in-frame sequences that have V and J called. A share of the clones is absent; for the studies checked, an unresolved V gene accounts for under half, and the remainder has no known explanation. The V and J calls and clone size come from that table; D and trimming were worked out from the DNA. This sample holds over 2,000,000 clones; about 93% were observed only once. The biggest ten clones account for around 1.8% of the sample.

The study at large found these results: Sampling was limited to blood, and TCR repertoires in tissue likely differ from TCR repertoires in blood. The small number of donors limited the genetic and exposure-history diversity represented. Estimated clonotype richness was generally larger for naive than for memory subsets. Rarefaction of sorted-subset datasets indicated incomplete sequencing despite the large sequencing depth. Around 5% of naive CD4, roughly 3.6% of naive CD8, about 2.1% of memory CD4, and 0.35% to 0.5% of memory CD8 clonotypes were shared across a few donors. Clonotypes shared by all four sorted-subset donors showed higher generation probabilities than non-shared clonotypes. Pairwise subsampling led to the expectation that sequencing depth would affect the degree of clonotype sharing among donors.

As for this clone: No antigen is known for it. Per-base qualities were not stored, and no clone one base away is much larger.

V is shortened by 4 bases, J by 2 bases, and the region joining them spans 15 bases. The CDR3 measures 15 amino acids from cysteine to phenylalanine. Here the CDR3 DNA is all that survives: 45 bases in frame from base 1. CDR1 MGHRA and CDR2 YSYEKL are derived from the germline V gene. The specimen sequenced was naive CD8+ T cells from PBMCs. Taken with the paper, the label for cell subset or site translates to: CD45RA+CCR7+. This sequence uses TRBV4-1 and TRBJ2-7; there is no confident call for the D gene. The sequence was collected from a man younger than 35 in good health. Some clones in this sample may be carry-over from other donors' samples. The sequenced DNA is TGCGCCAGCAGCCTAAGACTGGAGCTCCCCTACGAGCAGTACTTC. Its protein reads: CASSLRLELPYEQYF.